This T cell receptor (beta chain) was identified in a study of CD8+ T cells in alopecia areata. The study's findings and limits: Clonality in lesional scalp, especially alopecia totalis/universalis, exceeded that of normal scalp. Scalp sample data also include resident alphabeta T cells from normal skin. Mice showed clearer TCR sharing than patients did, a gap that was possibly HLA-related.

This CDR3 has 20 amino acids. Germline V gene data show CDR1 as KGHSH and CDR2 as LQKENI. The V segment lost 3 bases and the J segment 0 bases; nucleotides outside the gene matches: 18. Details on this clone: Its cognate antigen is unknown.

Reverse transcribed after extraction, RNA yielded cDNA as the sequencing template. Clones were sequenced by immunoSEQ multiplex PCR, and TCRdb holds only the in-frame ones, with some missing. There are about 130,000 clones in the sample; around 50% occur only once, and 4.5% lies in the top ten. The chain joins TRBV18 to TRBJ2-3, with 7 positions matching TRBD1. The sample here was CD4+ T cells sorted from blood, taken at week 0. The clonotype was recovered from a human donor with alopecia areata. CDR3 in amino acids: CASSPRSSRDSPRSTDTQYF. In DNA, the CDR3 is TGTGCCAGCTCACCTCGATCGTCCCGGGACAGTCCCAGAAGCACAGATACGCAGTATTTT.